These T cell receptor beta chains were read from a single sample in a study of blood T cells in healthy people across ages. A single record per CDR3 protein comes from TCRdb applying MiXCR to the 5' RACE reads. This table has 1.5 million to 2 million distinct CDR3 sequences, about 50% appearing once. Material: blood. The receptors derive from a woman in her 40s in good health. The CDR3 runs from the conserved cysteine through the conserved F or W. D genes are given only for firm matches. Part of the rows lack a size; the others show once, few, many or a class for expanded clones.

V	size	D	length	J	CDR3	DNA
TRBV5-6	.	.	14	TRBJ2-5	CASSWGSSQETQYF	TGTGCCAGCAGCTGGGGCTCCTCCCAAGAGACCCAGTACTTC
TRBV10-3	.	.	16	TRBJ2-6	CAISDFVRSGADVLTF	TGTGCCATCAGTGATTTCGTGCGCTCTGGGGCCGACGTCCTGACTTTC
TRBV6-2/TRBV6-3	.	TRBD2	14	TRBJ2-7	CASRISGGAYEQYF	TGTGCCAGCAGGATTAGCGGGGGCGCCTACGAGCAGTACTTC
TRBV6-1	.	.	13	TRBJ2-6	CAITGSGANVLTF	TGTGCCATTACAGGGTCTGGGGCCAACGTCCTGACTTTC
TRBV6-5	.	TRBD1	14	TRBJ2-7	CASSTGVPPNEQYF	TGTGCCAGCAGTACAGGGGTCCCACCCAATGAGCAGTACTTC
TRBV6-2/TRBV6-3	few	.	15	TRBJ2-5	CASSIQGRRGETQYF	TGTGCCAGCAGTATACAGGGTCGACGTGGAGAGACCCAGTACTTC
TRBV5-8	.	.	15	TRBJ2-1	CASSAYMGPLNEQFF	TGTGCCAGCAGCGCGTACATGGGACCCTTGAATGAGCAGTTCTTC
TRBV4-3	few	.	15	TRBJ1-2	CASSPGTGADYGYTF	TGCGCCAGCAGCCCCGGGACGGGGGCTGACTATGGCTACACCTTC
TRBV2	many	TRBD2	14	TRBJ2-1	CASRTSGGSNEQFF	TGTGCCAGCAGAACTAGCGGGGGGTCAAATGAGCAGTTCTTC
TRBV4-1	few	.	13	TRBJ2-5	CASSQVYVAAQYF	TGCGCCAGCAGCCAAGTTTATGTGGCGGCCCAGTACTTC
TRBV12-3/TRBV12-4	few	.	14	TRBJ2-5	CASSLTQSGETQYF	TGTGCCAGCAGTCTCACACAGAGTGGGGAGACCCAGTACTTC
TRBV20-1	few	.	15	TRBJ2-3	CSAWDTNQRTDTQYF	TGCAGTGCTTGGGACACAAACCAGAGGACAGATACGCAGTATTTT
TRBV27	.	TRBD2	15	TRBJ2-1	CASSLPTSGRNEQFF	TGTGCCAGCAGTTTACCGACTAGCGGCCGCAATGAGCAGTTCTTC
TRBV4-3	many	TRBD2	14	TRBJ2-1	CASSQVAGYNEQFF	TGCGCCAGCAGCCAAGTAGCGGGGTACAATGAGCAGTTCTTC
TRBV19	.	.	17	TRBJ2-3	CASSIDHTGQRTDTQYF	TGTGCCAGTAGTATAGATCATACAGGACAACGCACAGATACGCAGTATTTT
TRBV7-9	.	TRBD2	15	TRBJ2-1	CAGSLKRGAYNEQFF	TGTGCCGGCAGCTTAAAGCGGGGGGCCTACAATGAGCAGTTCTTC
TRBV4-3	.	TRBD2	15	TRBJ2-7	CASSLFGGEAYEQYF	TGCGCCAGCAGCCTATTCGGGGGGGAGGCCTACGAGCAGTACTTC
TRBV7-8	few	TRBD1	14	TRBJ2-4	CASSPRGGLNIQYF	TGTGCCAGCAGCCCGAGAGGGGGCCTTAACATTCAGTACTTC
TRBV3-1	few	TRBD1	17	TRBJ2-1	CASSHPLGDRVPNEQFF	TGTGCCAGCAGCCACCCCCTTGGGGACAGGGTGCCCAATGAGCAGTTCTTC
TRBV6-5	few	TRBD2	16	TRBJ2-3	CATGGLSGGSTDTQYF	TGTGCCACCGGCGGACTATCGGGGGGTAGCACAGATACGCAGTATTTT
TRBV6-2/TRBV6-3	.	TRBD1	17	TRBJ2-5	CASSYPMGQGARETQYF	TGTGCCAGCAGTTACCCGATGGGACAGGGGGCGCGGGAGACCCAGTACTTC
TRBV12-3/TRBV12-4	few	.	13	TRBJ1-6	CASRSTGNSPLHF	TGTGCCAGCAGATCTACAGGGAATTCACCCCTCCACTTT
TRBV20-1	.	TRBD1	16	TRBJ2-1	CSARDRTGLGYNEQFF	TGCAGTGCTAGAGATCGGACAGGGCTAGGCTACAATGAGCAGTTCTTC
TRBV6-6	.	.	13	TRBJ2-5	CASTNRGAETQYF	TGTGCCAGCACCAACCGGGGAGCAGAGACCCAGTACTTC
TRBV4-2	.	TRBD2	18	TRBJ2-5	CASSRGTSGGANQETQYF	TGTGCCAGCAGCCGAGGGACTAGCGGGGGGGCGAACCAAGAGACCCAGTACTTC
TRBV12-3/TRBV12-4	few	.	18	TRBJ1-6	CASSLDPIGGKSNSPLHF	TGTGCCAGCAGTTTAGACCCAATCGGGGGCAAAAGTAATTCACCCCTCCACTTT
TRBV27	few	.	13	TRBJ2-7	CASSLTSYHEQYF	TGTGCCAGCAGCCTGACTAGTTACCACGAGCAGTACTTC
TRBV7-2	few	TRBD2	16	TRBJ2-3	CASSDHFSGGTDTQYF	TGTGCCAGCAGCGACCACTTTAGCGGGGGCACAGATACGCAGTATTTT
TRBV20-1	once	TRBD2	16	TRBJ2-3	CSARDLTSGGPYTQYF	TGCAGTGCTAGAGACCTAACTAGCGGGGGGCCCTATACGCAGTATTTT
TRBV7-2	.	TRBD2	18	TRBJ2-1	CASSLKGTSGGAIGEQFF	TGTGCCAGCAGCTTAAAAGGGACTAGCGGGGGGGCGATTGGGGAGCAGTTCTTC
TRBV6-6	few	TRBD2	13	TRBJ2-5	CASSVSGDATQYF	TGTGCCAGCAGTGTTAGCGGGGATGCGACCCAGTACTTC
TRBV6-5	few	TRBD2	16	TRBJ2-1	CASRSKRGAPHNEQFF	TGTGCCAGCAGATCAAAGCGGGGGGCTCCCCACAATGAGCAGTTCTTC
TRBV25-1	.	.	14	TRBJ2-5	CASSEHGSKETQYF	TGTGCCAGCAGTGAACACGGGTCCAAAGAGACCCAGTACTTC
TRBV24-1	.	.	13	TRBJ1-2	CATSDLTNYGYTF	TGTGCCACCAGTGATTTGACAAACTATGGCTACACCTTC
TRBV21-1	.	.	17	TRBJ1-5	CASSKKFRLASNQPQHF	TGTGCCAGCAGCAAAAAATTTCGACTCGCCTCCAATCAGCCCCAGCATTTT
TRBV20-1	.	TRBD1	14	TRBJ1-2	CSARTRTGGSGYTF	TGCAGTGCTAGGACCCGGACAGGGGGCTCTGGCTACACCTTC
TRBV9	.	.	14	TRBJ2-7	CASSVGLASHEQYF	TGTGCCAGCAGCGTAGGTTTGGCAAGCCACGAGCAGTACTTC
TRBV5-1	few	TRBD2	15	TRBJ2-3	CASSGRLALTDTQYF	TGCGCCAGCAGCGGACGACTAGCACTCACAGATACGCAGTATTTT
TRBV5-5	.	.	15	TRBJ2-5	CASSLVPQYQETQYF	TGTGCCAGCAGCTTGGTGCCGCAGTACCAAGAGACCCAGTACTTC
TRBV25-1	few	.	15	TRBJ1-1	CASSAPATPGTEAFF	TGTGCCAGCAGTGCCCCCGCGACCCCGGGGACTGAAGCTTTCTTT
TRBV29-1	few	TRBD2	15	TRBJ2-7	CSVEDTGGGNYEQYF	TGCAGCGTTGAAGACACCGGGGGGGGAAACTACGAGCAGTACTTC
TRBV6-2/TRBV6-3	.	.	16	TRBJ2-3	CASSYGGRGGSDTQYF	TGTGCCAGCAGTTACGGAGGCAGGGGAGGTTCAGATACGCAGTATTTT
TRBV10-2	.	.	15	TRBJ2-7	CASSESTGFVYEQYF	TGCGCCAGCAGTGAGTCCACAGGGTTCGTCTACGAGCAGTACTTC
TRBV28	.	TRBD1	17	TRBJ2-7	CASSPPLPRDRVYEQYF	TGTGCCAGCAGTCCTCCCCTCCCGCGGGACAGGGTCTACGAGCAGTACTTC
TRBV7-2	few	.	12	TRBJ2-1	CASAFVTSEQFF	TGTGCCAGCGCCTTCGTGACCTCTGAGCAGTTCTTC
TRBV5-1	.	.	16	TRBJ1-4	CASSPHDGTTNEKLFF	TGCGCCAGCAGCCCTCACGACGGAACAACTAATGAAAAACTGTTTTTT
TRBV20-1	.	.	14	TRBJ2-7	CSAIRYGATYEQYF	TGCAGTGCTATCCGGTATGGGGCGACCTACGAGCAGTACTTC
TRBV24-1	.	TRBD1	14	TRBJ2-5	CATSVTGGRETQYF	TGTGCCACCAGTGTCACAGGGGGCCGAGAGACCCAGTACTTC
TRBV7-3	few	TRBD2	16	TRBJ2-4	CASSLTSGGSGNIQYF	TGTGCCAGCAGCCTGACTAGCGGTGGGTCGGGAAACATTCAGTACTTC
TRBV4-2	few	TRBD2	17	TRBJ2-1	CASTLGWSGGSDNEQFF	TGTGCCAGCACTCTCGGGTGGAGCGGGGGGTCCGACAATGAGCAGTTCTTC
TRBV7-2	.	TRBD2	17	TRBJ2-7	CASSLVGGDVFPSEQYF	TGTGCCAGCAGCTTAGTGGGGGGGGATGTGTTCCCTTCCGAGCAGTACTTC
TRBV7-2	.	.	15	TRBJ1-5	CASSRQQGISQPQHF	TGTGCCAGCAGCCGCCAACAGGGTATTAGCCAGCCCCAGCATTTT
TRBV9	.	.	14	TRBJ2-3	CASSVWGAPDTQYF	TGTGCCAGCAGCGTATGGGGGGCCCCAGATACGCAGTATTTT
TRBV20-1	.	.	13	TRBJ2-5	CSAHGEDRGTQYF	TGCAGTGCGCACGGCGAGGATCGGGGGACCCAGTACTTC
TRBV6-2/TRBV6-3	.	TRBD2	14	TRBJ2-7	CASSYSAGAYEQYF	TGTGCCAGCAGTTACTCGGCGGGAGCCTACGAGCAGTACTTC
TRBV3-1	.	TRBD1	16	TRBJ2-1	CASSQRRQGPYNKQFF	TGTGCCAGCAGCCAGCGAAGACAGGGGCCATACAATAAGCAGTTCTTC
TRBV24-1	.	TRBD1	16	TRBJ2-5	CATSDPGTGGQETQYF	TGTGCCACCAGTGACCCCGGGACAGGGGGTCAAGAGACCCAGTACTTC
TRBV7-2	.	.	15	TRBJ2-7	CASSPPGSASYEQYF	TGTGCCAGCAGCCCCCCTGGTAGCGCATCCTACGAGCAGTACTTC
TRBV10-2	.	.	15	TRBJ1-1	CASSESEGLGGEAFF	TGCGCCAGCAGTGAGTCGGAGGGGCTCGGTGGCGAAGCTTTCTTT